Following are 26 T cell receptor beta chains from one sample sequenced in a study of T cell responses to AZD1222 COVID-19 vaccine. TCRdb's table, derived via immunoSEQ multiplex PCR, lists solely in-frame clones and lacks some. The repertoire has approximately 150,000 clones, 90% of them found once; the top ten carry about 6%. The sample here was peripheral blood, taken 28 days after the second AZD1222 dose. Receptors originate from an adult who received the AZD1222 COVID-19 vaccine.

The chain carries TRBV19 and TRBJ1-5, with D unclear. The CDR3 contains 15 residues. From germline, CDR1 is LNHDA and CDR2 SQIVND (reference sequence). V lost 8 bases, J lost 1 base, and 15 bases lay in between. The CDR3 DNA is TGTGCCAGTCACCGCGTTGGAGGCAGCAATCAGCCCCAGCATTTT. It yields the protein CASHRVGGSNQPQHF.

The CDR3 spells CASSEWRQSLNSPLHF. The CDR3 DNA follows: TGCGCCAGCAGTGAGTGGCGACAGAGTTTGAATTCACCCCTCCACTTT. This chain uses TRBV10-2 with TRBJ1-6, with D perhaps TRBD1 (5 bases). The ends were cut back, 1 base at V and 7 bases at J, with 14 bases in the middle. Germline CDR1 WSHSY, CDR2 SAAADI. CDR3 size: 16 residues.

The chain carries TRBV7-2 and TRBJ1-2; 7 nucleotides align to TRBD1. With V trimmed by 5 bases and J by 4 bases, 7 bases remained unmatched. Germline V lookup: CDR1 SGHTA, CDR2 FQGNSA. This CDR3 region has 14 residues. DNA for the CDR3: TGTGCCAGCAGCCCCCAGACAGGGAGCTATGGCTACACCTTC. Its protein product is CASSPQTGSYGYTF.

The V gene is TRBV7-2, the J gene TRBJ1-2, with 8 bases identical to TRBD1. With V trimmed by 4 bases and J by 3 bases, 4 bases remained unmatched. CDR1 SGHTA and CDR2 FQGNSA come from the germline V gene. This CDR3 is built from 14 residues. DNA for the CDR3: TGTGCCAGCAGCTCTTACAGGGGGGACTATGGCTACACCTTC. This codes for CASSSYRGDYGYTF.

The J gene is TRBJ2-1, the V gene TRBV7-2; D unresolved. V lost 6 bases to trimming and J lost 4 bases, with 16 bases between them. This CDR3 is built from 15 residues. Germline-derived CDR1 and CDR2 are SGHTA and FQGNSA. CDR3 nucleotides: TGTGCCAGCAGTCCTGACCCGATGAATTACAATGAGCAGTTCTTC. Translated: CASSPDPMNYNEQFF.

CDR3 sequence: CASSYSNLRGNQPQHF. CDR3 nucleotides: TGTGCCAGCAGTTACTCGAATCTCAGGGGCAATCAGCCCCAGCATTTT. The rearrangement joins TRBV6-5 to TRBJ1-5; D perhaps matches TRBD1 (5 bases). V was trimmed by 0 bases and J by 2 bases, leaving 11 bases between them. The CDR3 sequence is 16 residues long. Germline loops: CDR1 MNHEY, CDR2 SVGAGI.

This chain links TRBV7-8 with TRBJ1-3; D may be TRBD1 (5 bases). In germline, CDR1 is SGHVS, CDR2 FQNEAQ. CDR3 length equals 15 residues. The V end lost 5 bases, the J end lost 4 bases, and 15 bases lay between the germline ends. The CDR3 bases are TGTGCCAGCAGCACGCCCGGGGCCGTCGGAAACACCATATATTTT. This encodes CASSTPGAVGNTIYF.

The genes are TRBV28 and TRBJ2-7; D gene ambiguous. The CDR3 contains 14 residues. Germline V gene data show CDR1 as MDHEN and CDR2 as SYDVKM. Trimming removed 6 bases at V and 5 bases at J, with 17 bases between. The CDR3 DNA sequence: TGTGCCAGCAGCCGACCGGGTTCAGTGCACGAGCAGTACTTC. Its translation: CASSRPGSVHEQYF.

This chain links TRBV10-3 with TRBJ2-5, with a tentative D call TRBD1 (6 bases). V was trimmed by 6 bases and J by 2 bases, leaving 16 bases between them. Germline V gene sequence: CDR1 ENHRY, CDR2 SYGVKD. This CDR3 has 15 residues. The CDR3 protein is CAIRAPSQGQETQYF. CDR3 bases: TGTGCCATCAGGGCCCCGAGCCAGGGGCAAGAGACCCAGTACTTC.

The chain has TRBV6-5 and TRBJ2-7; either TRBD1 or TRBD2 may supply D (5 bases each). Germline CDR1 reads MNHEY; CDR2 reads SVGAGI. The V gene lost 7 bases and the J gene lost 6 bases, with 16 bases spanning the gap. This CDR3 spans 13 amino acids. In nucleotides, the CDR3 is TGTGCCAGCAACCTGGGACCAGAGACCGAGCAGTACTTC. Its protein product is CASNLGPETEQYF.

CDR3 region: CARVGSTGELFF. The CDR3 DNA reads as TGTGCCCGGGTTGGGAGCACCGGGGAGCTGTTTTTT. This chain uses TRBV7-2 with TRBJ2-2, with TRBD2 as a possible D gene (5 bases). This CDR3 spans 12 amino acids. V shed 11 bases and J shed 4 bases, with 11 bases lying between them. Germline CDR1 SGHTA, CDR2 FQGNSA.

This chain uses TRBV14 with TRBJ2-2; D not resolved. V was trimmed by 1 base and J by 6 bases, leaving 0 bases between them. Germline V gene lookup returns CDR1 SGHDN and CDR2 FVKESK. This CDR3 has 11 amino acids. The CDR3 loop is CASSQAGELFF. For the CDR3, the DNA is TGTGCCAGCAGCCAAGCCGGGGAGCTGTTTTTT. Full variable domain (missing parts from reference TRBV14 and TRBJ2-2): EAGVTQFPSHSVIEKGQTVTLRCDPISGHDNLYWYRRVMGKEIKFLLHFVKESKQDESGMPNNRFLAERTGGTYSTLKVQPAELEDSGVYFCASSQAGELFFGEGSRLTVL.

The chain joins TRBV28 to TRBJ2-7, with D possibly being TRBD1 or TRBD2 (6 bases each). Germline V lookup: CDR1 MDHEN, CDR2 SYDVKM. The germline V and J ends were trimmed by 3 bases and 0 bases, with 12 bases remaining between them. This CDR3 comprises 15 residues. This CDR3 reads CASSLTGASSYEQYF. The DNA for the CDR3 is TGTGCCAGCAGTTTGACGGGGGCGAGCTCCTACGAGCAGTACTTC.

The genes are TRBV6-5 and TRBJ1-1, with unresolved D. Germline V gene lookup returns CDR1 MNHEY and CDR2 SVGAGI. With 8 bases removed from V and 1 base from J, the gap between germline ends came to 11 bases. There are 13 residues in the CDR3. Here the CDR3 DNA reads TGTGCCAGCTCCCGGGGAGAGAACACTGAAGCTTTCTTT. Translating it yields CASSRGENTEAFF.

The rearrangement uses TRBV6-6 and TRBJ2-7; perhaps TRBD1 as D (6 bases). The CDR3 loop spans 14 amino acids. Germline V gives CDR1 MNHNY, CDR2 SVGAGI (reference sequence). V was clipped by 4 bases and J by 2 bases, with 12 bases between them. Here the CDR3 DNA reads TGTGCCAGCAGTTTTCATCGGACAGCCTACGAGCAGTACTTC. This sequence encodes CASSFHRTAYEQYF.

This chain uses TRBV10-3 with TRBJ1-4; 11 bases match TRBD1. This CDR3 contains 13 residues. Germline CDR1 is ENHRY and CDR2 is SYGVKD. The J segment lost 14 bases and the V segment lost 6 bases, leaving 8 bases of the junction unmatched. The CDR3 nucleotides read TGTGCCATCAGGGGGACAGGGGGTGATCGGCTGTTTTTT. Translating it yields CAIRGTGGDRLFF.

The chain links TRBV7-9 to TRBJ1-1; TRBD1 is a possible D gene (5 bases). With 1 base removed from V and 5 bases from J, the gap between germline ends came to 11 bases. The CDR3 is made up of 14 amino acids. Germline V gene data show CDR1 as SEHNR and CDR2 as FQNEAQ (reference sequence). The CDR3 loop reads CASSLEGLGTEAFF. As DNA, the CDR3 is TGTGCCAGCAGCTTAGAGGGGCTCGGTACTGAAGCTTTCTTT.

The rearrangement uses TRBV29-1 and TRBJ2-1, with 8 positions matching TRBD2. Looked up from germline, CDR1 is SQVTM and CDR2 is ANQGSEA. After removal of 8 bases from V and 9 bases from J, the junction contained 12 bases not matched to a gene. The CDR3 is 13 amino acids. Here the CDR3 reads CSPRIGGAGEQFF. The CDR3 DNA follows: TGCAGCCCCCGTATCGGGGGGGCCGGTGAGCAGTTCTTC.

Only one count was recorded for this clone. The chain uses TRBV7-9 and TRBJ2-1; 9 bases agree with TRBD2. The V and J ends lost 5 bases and 6 bases, in that order; junction bases with no gene match: 11. CDR3 size: 16 residues. The germline V gene encodes CDR1 SEHNR and CDR2 FQNEAQ (reference sequence). CDR3 in DNA: TGTGCCAGCAGCGGGATGACTAGCGGAGGATTCAATGAGCAGTTCTTC. It specifies CASSGMTSGGFNEQFF. Filled out from reference TRBV7-9 and TRBJ2-1, the complete variable domain reads DTGVSQNPRHKITKRGQNVTFRCDPISEHNRLYWYRQTLGQGPEFLTYFQNEAQLEKSRLLSDRFSAERPKGSFSTLEIQRTEQGDSAMYLCASSGMTSGGFNEQFFGPGTRLTVL.

The chain employs TRBV3-1 (or the pseudogene TRBV3-2) and TRBJ2-7; D not certain. The ends were cut back, 4 bases at V and 3 bases at J, with 4 bases in the middle. The CDR3 totals 11 residues. Germline assignment: CDR1 LGHDT and CDR2 YNNKEL (reference sequence). CDR3 coding DNA: TGTGCCAGCAGCCTCGGCTACGAGCAGTACTTC. The encoded protein is CASSLGYEQYF.

The rearrangement links TRBV10-1 to TRBJ2-3; D is perhaps TRBD1 or TRBD2 (5 bases each). Per the germline V gene, CDR1 is WNHNN and CDR2 is SYGVQD (reference sequence). With 6 bases removed from V and 5 bases from J, the gap between germline ends came to 15 bases. The CDR3 runs 14 residues. The CDR3 loop reads CASREGTAKDTQYF. The CDR3 DNA reads TGCGCCAGCAGGGAAGGGACCGCTAAAGATACGCAGTATTTT.

To note about this clone: The sample has other DNA sequences that encode this CDR3 too. V gene TRBV6-5 combines with J gene TRBJ2-5; D possibly uses TRBD1 or TRBD2 (5 bases each). Trimming removed 6 bases at V and 1 base at J, with 6 bases between. This CDR3 is built from 12 residues. Germline values: CDR1 MNHEY, CDR2 SVGAGI. The CDR3 region has the DNA TGTGCCAGCAGGGGGGTCCAAGAGACCCAGTACTTC. Translating it yields CASRGVQETQYF.

V and J are TRBV2 and TRBJ1-2; TRBD1 matches 7 bases. After removal of 3 bases from V and 5 bases from J, the junction contained 9 bases not matched to a gene. CDR1 and CDR2 from the germline V gene are SNHLY and FYNNEI. This CDR3 contains 15 residues. The CDR3: CASSERTGASYGYTF. The CDR3 region has the DNA TGTGCCAGCAGTGAGAGAACAGGGGCATCTTATGGCTACACCTTC.

The chain employs TRBV2 and TRBJ1-3, with D perhaps matching TRBD1 (6 bases). This CDR3 spans 12 amino acids. Deletions cut 8 bases from V and 6 bases from J, with 11 bases between. Germline CDR1 reads SNHLY; CDR2 reads FYNNEI. CDR3 DNA sequence: TGTGCCAGCCGAGGGACATCAAACACCATATATTTT. Translating gives CASRGTSNTIYF.

The chain recombines TRBV5-1 with TRBJ2-1; 8 bases agree with TRBD1. Per the germline V gene, CDR1 is SGHRS and CDR2 is YFSETQ. The CDR3 totals 17 residues. Trimming at V came to 4 bases and at J to 8 bases, leaving 17 bases not matched to a gene. The CDR3 spells CASSPSRWQGAADEQFF. The DNA for the CDR3 is TGCGCCAGCAGCCCCTCCAGATGGCAGGGGGCTGCCGATGAGCAGTTCTTC.

This sequence joins TRBV19 and TRBJ2-2; D is unclear. This CDR3 spans 14 amino acids. Germline CDR1 LNHDA, CDR2 SQIVND (reference sequence). V lost 3 bases to trimming and J lost 6 bases, with 11 bases between them. The CDR3 loop is CASSITTMPGELFF. Written as DNA, the CDR3 is TGTGCCAGTAGTATCACCACGATGCCCGGGGAGCTGTTTTTT.